This is a list of T cell receptor beta chains from one sample in a study of cytomegalovirus exposure and HLA in healthy donors. This table comes from immunoSEQ multiplex PCR, and its TCRdb copy is limited to in-frame clones, with some not included. This table has approximately 300,000 clones, roughly 90% appearing once. The sample comprised PBMCs. The origin of the receptors is a woman aged 18 to 35 in good health and CMV-seronegative. Each CDR3 is given without its conserved first and last residue.

>TRBV7-9|TRBJ1-2
ASSLSRGHGYT
>TRBV6-5|TRBJ1-5
ASSYLYSNQPQH
>TRBV30|TRBJ1-1
ALYWGGNTEAF
>TRBV2|TRBJ1-2
ASGPNYGYT
>TRBV19|TRBJ1-2
ASSRPGQEGSSYT
>TRBV27|TRBJ2-7
ATTPYAGGSSYEQY
>TRBV27|TRBJ2-7
ASSWDRAGFSNYEQY
>TRBV28|TRBJ2-7
ASARLAGYEQY
>TRBV11-3|TRBJ2-7
ASSSGGTSYEQY
>TRBV4-2|TRBJ1-2
ASSQGSGGGYQAYGYT
>TRBV9|TRBJ2-3
ASSPSGSYNTDTQY
>TRBV19|TRBJ2-7
ATLGASGYEQY
>TRBV19|TRBJ2-5
ASSIDPPDSLGRETQY
>TRBV10-3|TRBJ2-2
AIAGGNTGELF
>TRBV9|TRBJ1-4
ASSPHGGEDEKLF
>TRBV27|TRBJ2-2
ASSLRRVTGELF
>TRBV5-6|TRBJ1-5
ASSLRVTNQPQH
>TRBV2|TRBJ2-2
ASGGLPWAGELF
>TRBV2|TRBJ2-1
ASRDGGSYNEQF
>TRBV5-4|TRBJ2-3
ASSLPLAGGRGDTQY
>TRBV19|TRBJ2-7
ASSIYPGGYEQY
>TRBV5-6|TRBJ2-4
ASSSPDYLLAKNIQY
>TRBV19|TRBJ1-5
ATLGYSNQPQH
>TRBV4-1|TRBJ1-3
ASSQARGGGNTIY
>TRBV27|TRBJ2-1
ASSSHRLGRHNEQF
>TRBV7-6|TRBJ2-1
ASRLTSGSSYHNEQF
>TRBV4-3|TRBJ2-1
ASSQDTAGSYNEQF
>TRBV9|TRBJ1-5
ASSVGADFNQPQH